The source of this TCR beta chain is a study of blood T cell repertoires in COVID-19. Whole-study context: Spain, Italy and the United States supplied samples that represented acute and convalescent COVID-19. From T cells, B-cell-depleted T cells, or PBMCs came the material, which was cDNA or gDNA.

The ends lost 8 bases at V and 1 base at J; junction bases unmatched: 5. The CDR3 has 14 amino acids. Germline loops: CDR1 WNHNN, CDR2 SYGVQD (reference sequence). As originally analysed: How many nucleated cells were present was estimated from reference gene primer amplification. Sequencing was performed with immunoSEQ multiplex PCR; in TCRdb, only in-frame clones are kept and a portion is missing. That table is the source of V, J and clone size, and D and trimming were worked out from the DNA. Altogether about 26,000 clones are present, approximately 79% being singletons, with the ten largest covering around 2%.

This TCR was recovered from a man older than 75 with active or convalescent COVID-19. The sample comprised peripheral blood. The chain combines TRBV10-1 with TRBJ2-5, with TRBD2 identical over 9 bases. CDR3 sequence: CASSASGVQETQYF. CDR3 DNA sequence: TGCGCCAGCTCCGCTAGCGGGGTCCAAGAGACCCAGTACTTC.